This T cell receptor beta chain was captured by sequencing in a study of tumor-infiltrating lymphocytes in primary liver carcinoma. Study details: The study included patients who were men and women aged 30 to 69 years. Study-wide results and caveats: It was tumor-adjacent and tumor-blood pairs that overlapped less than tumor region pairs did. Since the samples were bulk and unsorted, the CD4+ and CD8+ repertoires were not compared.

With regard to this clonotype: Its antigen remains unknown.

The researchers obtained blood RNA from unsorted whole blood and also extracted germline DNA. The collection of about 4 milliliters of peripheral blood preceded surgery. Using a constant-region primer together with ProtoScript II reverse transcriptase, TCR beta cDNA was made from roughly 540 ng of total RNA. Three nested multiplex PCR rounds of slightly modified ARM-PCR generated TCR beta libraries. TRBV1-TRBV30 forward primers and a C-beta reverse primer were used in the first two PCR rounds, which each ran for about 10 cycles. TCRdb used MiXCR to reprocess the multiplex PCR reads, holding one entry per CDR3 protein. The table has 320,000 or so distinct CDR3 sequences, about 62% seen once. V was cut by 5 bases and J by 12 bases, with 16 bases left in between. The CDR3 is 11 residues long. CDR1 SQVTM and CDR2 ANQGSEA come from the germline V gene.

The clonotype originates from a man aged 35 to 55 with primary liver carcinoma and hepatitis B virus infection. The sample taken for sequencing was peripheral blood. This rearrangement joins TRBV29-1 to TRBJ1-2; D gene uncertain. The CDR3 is CSVKSEDGHTF. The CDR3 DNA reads TGCAGCGTTAAATCAGAGGACGGTCACACCTTC.